Listed below are T cell receptor beta chains from one sample, sequenced in a study of T cell responses to AZD1222 COVID-19 vaccine. Clones were read by immunoSEQ multiplex PCR, and TCRdb kept only the in-frame ones, dropping some. The data contain about 130,000 clones, roughly 90% of them singletons. The source material was peripheral blood, sampled on day 0 of AZD1222 vaccination. All receptors derive from an adult in good health. Each CDR3 is given with its conserved first and last residue. A D gene is named only where the DNA matches it firmly. The size of a clone is reported for some rows only, either as once, few or many, or as a class for expanded clones.

TRBJ2-7 | - | - | TRBV2 | CASPSQTGEQYF | TGTGCCAGCCCATCCCAGACGGGCGAGCAGTACTTC
TRBJ2-3 | - | once | TRBV30 | CAWSESWGSPTDTQYF | TGTGCCTGGAGTGAATCCTGGGGCTCCCCCACAGATACGCAGTATTTT
TRBJ2-7 | - | - | TRBV5-1 | CASSERPDSTYEQYF | TGCGCCAGCAGCGAGAGGCCGGACAGTACCTACGAGCAGTACTTC
TRBJ2-3 | - | - | TRBV11-3 | CASSLEGLSTDTQYF | TGTGCCAGCAGCTTAGAGGGACTGAGCACAGATACGCAGTATTTT
TRBJ1-5 | TRBD1 | - | TRBV5-6 | CASSYNDRGRDQPQHF | TGTGCCAGCAGCTACAACGACAGGGGGCGAGATCAGCCCCAGCATTTT
TRBJ2-3 | - | - | TRBV6-5 | CASSRTVRGTDTQYF | TGTGCCAGCAGCAGGACAGTGAGGGGCACAGATACGCAGTATTTT
TRBJ1-2 | - | - | TRBV19 | CASSTLRGPDYGYTF | TGTGCCAGTAGTACCCTCCGCGGACCGGACTATGGCTACACCTTC
TRBJ2-7 | - | once | TRBV5-4 | CASSALRGEQYF | TGTGCCAGCAGCGCCCTTAGGGGCGAGCAGTACTTC
TRBJ1-2 | - | - | TRBV4-1 | CASSQPLAGRSYGYTF | TGCGCCAGCAGCCAACCTCTGGCGGGGAGATCTTATGGCTACACCTTC
TRBJ2-3 | - | - | TRBV1 | CTSSPNGTSTDTQYF | TGCACCAGCAGCCCTAACGGGACTAGTACAGATACGCAGTATTTT
TRBJ2-2 | TRBD2 | few | TRBV11-3 | CASSYAGGYFANTGELFF | TGTGCCAGCAGCTACGCGGGGGGTTACTTCGCGAACACCGGGGAGCTGTTTTTT
TRBJ2-4 | TRBD1 | - | TRBV28 | CASSRGDRKKNIQYF | TGTGCCAGCAGCCGCGGGGACAGGAAAAAAAACATTCAGTACTTC
TRBJ1-2 | - | few | TRBV12-3/TRBV12-4 | CASSPDIYGYTF | TGTGCCAGCAGTCCGGACATCTATGGCTACACCTTC
TRBJ1-2 | - | - | TRBV5-6 | CASSFLGAGNYGYTF | TGTGCCAGCAGCTTTCTGGGGGCGGGTAACTATGGCTACACCTTC
TRBJ1-3 | - | - | TRBV5-1 | CASAGGQGFSGNTIYF | TGCGCCAGCGCTGGGGGCCAGGGATTCTCTGGAAACACCATATATTTT
TRBJ1-1 | - | - | TRBV5-8 | CASSSPGLLPESTEAFF | TGTGCCAGCAGCTCACCGGGACTACTACCCGAAAGCACTGAAGCTTTCTTT
TRBJ1-1 | - | - | TRBV6-5 | CASHTGYSEAFF | TGTGCCAGTCACACAGGATACAGTGAAGCTTTCTTT